The 13 T cell receptor beta chains reported below all come from one sample, sequenced in a study of T cell responses to AZD1222 COVID-19 vaccine. Measured with immunoSEQ multiplex PCR; TCRdb has only the in-frame clones, and not every one. The sample carries more than 85,000 clones, 84% recorded once. This specimen was peripheral blood, taken 28 days after the second AZD1222 dose. These receptors originate from an adult who received the AZD1222 COVID-19 vaccine.

The chain carries TRBV20-1 and TRBJ2-7; the match to TRBD1 covers 8 bases. CDR3 length equals 15 residues. J lost 2 bases, V lost 3 bases, and 9 bases had no gene match. Germline V lookup: CDR1 DFQATT, CDR2 SNEGSKA (reference sequence). The CDR3 region has the DNA TGCAGTGCTAGTTCCCGGACAGGGTTGACCTACGAGCAGTACTTC. This codes for CSASSRTGLTYEQYF.

The V and J genes are TRBV5-1 and TRBJ2-5; perhaps TRBD2 as D (6 bases). Trimming shortened V by 3 bases and J by 3 bases, and 15 bases separated the two germline ends. The CDR3 totals 15 residues. The germline CDR1 and CDR2 sequences are SGHRS and YFSETQ. The CDR3 DNA follows: TGCGCCAGCAGCTGGGCGGGGTTGGTTGAAGAGACCCAGTACTTC. Translation: CASSWAGLVEETQYF.

Regarding this clone: Other DNA sequences in this sample translate to the same CDR3. The J gene is TRBJ1-1, the V gene TRBV5-1; tentatively, D is TRBD1 (5 bases). The V gene lost 4 bases and the J gene lost 1 base, with 8 bases spanning the gap. Germline V gives CDR1 SGHRS, CDR2 YFSETQ. The length of the CDR3 is 13 residues. This CDR3 reads CASSLQGNTEAFF. The CDR3 DNA reads TGCGCCAGCAGCCTGCAGGGGAACACTGAAGCTTTCTTT.

The V and J genes are TRBV25-1 and TRBJ1-2; 8 bases line up with TRBD1. The CDR3 extends over 17 amino acids. Trimming took 2 bases from V and 0 from J; bases not matched to a gene: 8. Germline CDR1 is MGHDK and CDR2 is SYGVNS. The DNA for the CDR3 is TGTGCCAGCAGTGAACACGCAGGGGGCTTCCCTAACTATGGCTACACCTTC. Amino acid sequence: CASSEHAGGFPNYGYTF.

The rearrangement links TRBV6-5 to TRBJ1-2, with 7 positions matching TRBD1. Trimming removed 4 bases from V and 6 bases from J; junction bases left unmatched: 8. The CDR3 covers 14 residues. Germline CDR1 and CDR2: MNHEY and SVGAGI. In DNA form, the CDR3 reads TGTGCCAGCAGTTCCTTGGGACAGCGGGATGGCTACACCTTC. Its protein is CASSSLGQRDGYTF.

This chain joins TRBV29-1 and TRBJ1-1, with TRBD1 identical over 7 bases. This CDR3 comprises 11 residues. V shed 6 bases and J 7 bases; nucleotides not matched to a gene: 5. Germline V gives CDR1 SQVTM, CDR2 ANQGSEA. The CDR3 sequence: CSVTGRDEAFF. CDR3 nucleotides: TGCAGCGTGACAGGGAGAGATGAAGCTTTCTTT.

The CDR3 spells CASSSWVDTEAFF. The CDR3, as DNA: TGTGCCAGCAGCTCCTGGGTGGACACTGAAGCTTTCTTT. The J gene is TRBJ1-1, the V gene TRBV5-5; no clear D gene. The germline V gene has CDR1 SGHKS and CDR2 YYEKEE (reference sequence). The CDR3 loop spans 13 amino acids. V was clipped by 3 bases and J by 3 bases, with 9 bases between them.

The CDR3 DNA is TGCGCCAGCAGCTTTAGGACGGTGAACACCGGGGAGCTGTTTTTT. It specifies CASSFRTVNTGELFF. The rearrangement links TRBV5-1 to TRBJ2-2, with D unresolved. Looked up from germline, CDR1 is SGHRS and CDR2 is YFSETQ. The germline V and J ends were trimmed by 2 bases and 1 base, with 9 bases remaining between them. This CDR3 has 15 residues. Complete variable domain (other parts from reference TRBV5-1 and TRBJ2-2): KAGVTQTPRYLIKTRGQQVTLSCSPISGHRSVSWYQQTPGQGLQFLFEYFSETQRNKGNFPGRFSGRQFSNSRSEMNVSTLELGDSALYLCASSFRTVNTGELFFGEGSRLTVL.

CDR3 nucleotide sequence: TGTGCCAGCAGCTTGGCCGGGACAGGAAAGGTCACTGAAGCTTTCTTT. Its translation is CASSLAGTGKVTEAFF. The gene calls are TRBV5-6 and TRBJ1-1; 8 bases agree with TRBD1. The CDR3 length is 16 residues. V lost 0 bases to trimming and J lost 4 bases; unmatched junction nucleotides: 8. From germline, CDR1 is SGHDT and CDR2 YYEEEE.

The CDR3 loop is CASSLQGLFYEQYF. For the CDR3, the DNA is TGTGCCAGCAGCTTACAGGGTCTTTTCTACGAGCAGTACTTC. This chain connects TRBV5-6 to TRBJ2-7; weak D call: TRBD1 (6 bases). Germline V CDR1 and CDR2: SGHDT, YYEEEE. V lost 2 bases and J 3 bases, leaving 12 bases between the germline ends. This CDR3 is 14 amino acids long.

V and J are TRBV2 and TRBJ1-1; D is ambiguous. Germline loops: CDR1 SNHLY, CDR2 FYNNEI. V lost 6 bases to trimming and J lost 10 bases, with 12 bases between them. The CDR3 extends over 11 amino acids. CDR3 DNA: TGTGCCAGCAGCTACAAAGTCCGAGCTTTCTTT. This encodes CASSYKVRAFF.

The chain joins TRBV24-1 to TRBJ1-1; 9 bases match TRBD1. V shed 4 bases and J 10 bases; nucleotides not matched to a gene: 6. CDR1 and CDR2 from the germline V gene are KGHDR and SFDVKD. CDR3 size: 13 residues. CDR3 loop: CATSEGQGFRAFF. CDR3 nucleotides: TGTGCCACCAGTGAAGGACAGGGGTTTCGAGCTTTCTTT.

This clone was observed a handful of times. The J gene is TRBJ2-7, the V gene TRBV7-9, with TRBD1 matching 11 bases. Germline V gives CDR1 SEHNR, CDR2 FQNEAQ (reference sequence). J lost 6 bases, V lost 5 bases, and 9 bases had no gene match. The CDR3 is made up of 15 amino acids. CDR3 bases: TGTGCCAGCAGCCGGACAGGGGGCGCGGTGATCGAGCAGTACTTC. It is translated as CASSRTGGAVIEQYF.